Listed below are T cell receptor beta chains from one sample, sequenced in a study of blood T cell repertoires in COVID-19. Sequencing used immunoSEQ multiplex PCR; TCRdb keeps in-frame clones, though not all of them. The data hold over 250,000 clones, with approximately 90% observed a single time. The sequencing input was peripheral blood. Every receptor here comes from a woman in her twenties or thirties with COVID-19, enrolled during active disease. The conserved cysteine and the conserved F or W are not part of the CDR3 here. Fields, in order: CDR3 protein, J gene, V gene.

ASSPAFLAGGYEQY,TRBJ2-7,TRBV28
ASISLAGNTGELF,TRBJ2-2,TRBV2
ASGLVQGAAGPGT,TRBJ1-2,TRBV12-5
ASSSGLAGTYNEQF,TRBJ2-1,TRBV5-4
ASSQPGTSGSRETQY,TRBJ2-5,TRBV5-6
ASRAHRGPGGQPQH,TRBJ1-5,TRBV2
ASSYGGDNEKLF,TRBJ1-4,TRBV5-6
ASSPGWGDTEAF,TRBJ1-1,TRBV18
ASSIGRGLNEQF,TRBJ2-1,TRBV19
ASSFGQAYGYT,TRBJ1-2,TRBV6-2/TRBV6-3
ASSDGGQGWNGYT,TRBJ1-2,TRBV6-4
AISTGTGANYGYT,TRBJ1-2,TRBV10-3
ASSPQNTEAF,TRBJ1-1,TRBV28
ASSMEAGTGSNEQF,TRBJ2-1,TRBV19
ATSSNTGQIYEQY,TRBJ2-7,TRBV15
ASSLPASGIRRGEQF,TRBJ2-1,TRBV11-2
ASSFGGTNEKLF,TRBJ1-4,TRBV5-1
ASSAQGIQETQY,TRBJ2-5,TRBV7-2
ASSEGQFFYRY,TRBJ2-7,TRBV6-1
ASSQGAGTSTEQF,TRBJ2-1,TRBV3-1/TRBV3-2
ASSYSGANVLT,TRBJ2-6,TRBV19
ASSQPGLALQETQY,TRBJ2-5,TRBV4-2
SVARDGEQGQY,TRBJ2-7,TRBV29-1
ASSMSPDRGDGYT,TRBJ1-2,TRBV19
ASSKGLGRLVTGELF,TRBJ2-2,TRBV19
ASSLDRGGHTEAF,TRBJ1-1,TRBV5-4
AISETARSGRVYEQY,TRBJ2-7,TRBV10-3
ASSSGDSPYEQY,TRBJ2-7,TRBV7-9
ASSYSYRKNTGELF,TRBJ2-2,TRBV6-6
ASSPLDRGPTYGYT,TRBJ1-2,TRBV19
ASSVAGHNEQF,TRBJ2-1,TRBV9
ASSKLAGGGRSTDTQY,TRBJ2-3,TRBV7-9
ASSKAYNEQF,TRBJ2-1,TRBV12-3/TRBV12-4
AWSPGSAASGNTIY,TRBJ1-3,TRBV30
ASSRGLARTYNEQF,TRBJ2-1,TRBV7-8
ASSPDRAHGYT,TRBJ1-2,TRBV5-1
ASSPRDFPYEQY,TRBJ2-7,TRBV11-3
ATSTGEKLNTEAF,TRBJ1-1,TRBV10-2
ASSLGQGADEKLF,TRBJ1-4,TRBV5-8
ASSQDRQNSPLH,TRBJ1-6,TRBV3-1/TRBV3-2
ASSPSGGDEQF,TRBJ2-1,TRBV4-1